The present T cell receptor (beta chain) was sequenced within a study of blood T cells in healthy people across ages. Study observations and caveats: Naive T cell percentage by flow cytometry tracked strongly with beta diversity.

A note on this clonotype: No antigen is known for it.

Combining a sample-barcoded 5' primer with a J-beta primer mix, a second PCR ran for roughly 7 to 11 cycles. TCRdb analysed the 5' RACE reads with MiXCR anew, one entry per CDR3 protein. The sample consists of 590,000 or so distinct CDR3 sequences, roughly 30% of them appearing once. Source material: blood. The TCR sequence derives from a woman of 80 years or more in good health.

DNA of the CDR3: TGTGCCAGCAGTTACCAACTCAACTCTAGATATGGCTACACCTTC. Protein: CASSYQLNSRYGYTF. The chain carries TRBV6-5 and TRBJ1-2; D remains unclear. Trimming took off 2 bases at V and 5 bases at J, with 15 bases between the two ends. CDR1 and CDR2 from the germline V gene are MNHEY and SVGAGI. CDR3 length equals 15 residues.